The 5 T cell receptor beta chains given below trace back to one sample, sequenced in a study of CD8+CD57+ T cells in acquired aplastic anemia. Patients sequenced had flow cytometry evidence of CD8+CD57+ cell expansion. Genomic DNA constituted the template upon which TCR beta VDJ and CDR3 profiling was performed. From the reads, TCRdb called clonotypes with MiXCR, one entry per CDR3 protein. Here the sample spans some 160,000 distinct CDR3 sequences, around 50% being singletons. The sequenced sample was sorted CD4+, CD8+, or CD8+CD57+ T cells (not recorded which) from PBMCs. The receptors here all came from a human donor with aplastic anemia.

This clonotype was counted once. The chain recombines TRBV2 with TRBJ2-5; no reliable D call. The ends were cut back, 7 bases at V and 0 bases at J, with 15 bases in the middle. CDR3 size: 15 residues. Germline CDR1 is SNHLY and CDR2 is FYNNEI. For the CDR3, the DNA is TGTGCCAGCAAGGTACTGGGCACTTACCAAGAGACCCAGTACTTC. Amino acids: CASKVLGTYQETQYF.

The CDR3 region has the DNA TGTGCCAGTAGTCAACAGGGGCGCATCACCGGGGAGCTGTTTTTT. The encoded protein is CASSQQGRITGELFF. This chain joins TRBV19 and TRBJ2-2, with 7 nucleotides matching TRBD1. CDR1 LNHDA and CDR2 SQIVND come from the germline V gene (reference sequence). The V gene end was trimmed by 5 bases and the J gene end by 4 bases; junction bases not matched to a gene: 7. The length of the CDR3 is 15 residues.

This clonotype was counted ten times or more. The chain links TRBV5-1 to TRBJ1-1; D is uncertain. The CDR3 has 15 residues. The germline V and J ends were trimmed by 0 bases and 1 base, with 10 bases remaining between them. Germline lookup yields CDR1 SGHRS and CDR2 YFSETQ. The CDR3, as DNA: TGCGCCAGCAGCTTGGATGGGCGGGCGAACACTGAAGCTTTCTTT. This encodes CASSLDGRANTEAFF.

The chain uses TRBV24-1 and TRBJ2-7; D perhaps matches TRBD2 (6 bases). The CDR3 spans 12 residues. The ends were cut back, 7 bases at V and 4 bases at J, with 10 bases in the middle. Germline CDR1 reads KGHDR; CDR2 reads SFDVKD. The CDR3 reads CATSSGGYEQYF. The CDR3 DNA reads as TGTGCCACCAGCTCCGGGGGATACGAGCAGTACTTC.

This clonotype was observed at least ten times. The chain combines TRBV25-1 with TRBJ2-3; 9 positions match TRBD2. This CDR3 comprises 17 residues. J lost 0 bases, V lost 3 bases, and 7 bases had no gene match. Germline CDR1 and CDR2: MGHDK and SYGVNS. For the CDR3, the DNA is TGTGCCAGCAGTGATCGTGCGACTAGCGGAAGCACAGATACGCAGTATTTT. Amino acids: CASSDRATSGSTDTQYF.